These 27 T cell receptor beta chains came from one sample sequenced in a study of radiotherapy plus CTLA-4 blockade in lung cancer. Only in-frame clones appear in the TCRdb table, and some are missing; sequencing was by immunoSEQ multiplex PCR. This sample has 110,000 or so clones, with about 77% found just once. Source: peripheral blood, taken from a patient treated with radiotherapy plus ipilimumab. The receptors shown here come from a human donor with non-small cell lung cancer who had a partial response to radiotherapy plus ipilimumab.

A single count supports this clone. The gene calls are TRBV30 and TRBJ2-1; TRBD2 aligns across 7 bases. The J segment lost 2 bases and the V segment lost 2 bases, leaving 3 bases of the junction unmatched. Germline V gene sequence: CDR1 GTSNPN, CDR2 SVGIG (reference sequence). This CDR3 has 14 amino acids. The CDR3 sequence: CAWSSTSAYNEQFF. CDR3 DNA sequence: TGTGCCTGGAGTTCTACTAGCGCCTACAATGAGCAGTTCTTC.

The genes are TRBV6-1 and TRBJ2-4; 7 nucleotides agree with TRBD1. The V gene end was trimmed by 11 bases and the J gene end by 10 bases; junction bases not matched to a gene: 8. Germline CDR1 MNHNS, CDR2 SASEGT. This CDR3 comprises 11 residues. CDR3: CAADRWGIQYF. CDR3 in DNA: TGTGCCGCGGACAGGTGGGGGATTCAGTACTTC.

This clone has only one observation. The chain joins TRBV6-1 to TRBJ1-2, with 7 bases identical to TRBD1. V lost 6 bases and J lost 3; bases outside the gene matches: 7. Germline V gene data show CDR1 as MNHNS and CDR2 as SASEGT. The CDR3 has 14 amino acids. The CDR3 bases are TGTGCCAGCAGGACACCAGGGGGAGACTATGGCTACACCTTC. Amino acids: CASRTPGGDYGYTF.

The chain couples TRBV4-1 to TRBJ2-3; tentative D call: TRBD2 (6 bases). CDR1 is MGHRA, CDR2 YSYEKL, per germline. The CDR3 contains 17 residues. V was pared by 4 bases and J by 1 base, with 18 bases between. The CDR3 here is CASSPQGIADGTDTQYF. For the CDR3, the DNA is TGCGCCAGCAGCCCCCAAGGTATAGCGGATGGCACAGATACGCAGTATTTT.

The rearrangement joins TRBV28 to TRBJ2-4; D possibly corresponds to TRBD1 (6 bases). The CDR3 runs to 14 residues. Germline V gives CDR1 MDHEN, CDR2 SYDVKM. With 2 bases removed from V and 3 bases from J, the gap between germline ends came to 8 bases. The CDR3 DNA is TGTGCCAGCAGTTTAGCAGGGGTCAAAAACATTCAGTACTTC. Residues: CASSLAGVKNIQYF. Full variable domain (remainder filled in from reference TRBV28 and TRBJ2-4): DVKVTQSSRYLVKRTGEKVFLECVQDMDHENMFWYRQDPGLGLRLIYFSYDVKMKEKGDIPEGYSVSREKKERFSLILESASTNQTSMYLCASSLAGVKNIQYFGAGTRLSVL.

The J gene is TRBJ2-1, the V gene TRBV15; no definite D call. The CDR3 spans 14 residues. Deletions cut 1 base from V and 9 bases from J, with 13 bases between. CDR1 is LNHNV and CDR2 is YYDKDF in the germline V gene (reference sequence). The CDR3 DNA is TGTGCCACCAGCAGAGCTTTCCCTTCGGTTGAGCAGTTCTTC. This sequence encodes CATSRAFPSVEQFF. Using reference TRBV15 and TRBJ2-1 for the parts outside the CDR3, the full variable domain is DAMVIQNPRYQVTQFGKPVTLSCSQTLNHNVMYWYQQKSSQAPKLLFHYYDKDFNNEADTPDNFQSRRPNTSFCFLDIRSPGLGDTAMYLCATSRAFPSVEQFFGPGTRLTVL.

This chain uses TRBV19 with TRBJ1-2; no definite D call. Between the trimmed V and J ends, which lost 8 bases and 5 bases, there was a span of 15 bases. The length of the CDR3 is 13 residues. Germline V gene sequence: CDR1 LNHDA, CDR2 SQIVND (reference sequence). CDR3 in DNA: TGTGCCAGTGCGGCCAGCTTTAGGTATGGCTACACCTTC. Protein sequence: CASAASFRYGYTF.

Written as DNA, the CDR3 is TGTGCCAGCAGTAACACAGGATTACATCAGCCCCAGCATTTT. Protein: CASSNTGLHQPQHF. V and J are TRBV28 and TRBJ1-5; D might be TRBD1 (5 bases). Trimming removed 5 bases at V and 5 bases at J, with 13 bases between. This CDR3 is built from 14 residues. Germline V gene lookup returns CDR1 MDHEN and CDR2 SYDVKM.

The CDR3 spells CAISLAAGNTIYF. The CDR3 region has the DNA TGTGCCATCAGTTTGGCAGCTGGAAACACCATATATTTT. This chain uses TRBV10-3 with TRBJ1-3; D call uncertain. The CDR3 spans 13 residues. Between the trimmed V and J ends, which lost 5 bases and 2 bases, there was a span of 7 bases. CDR1 is ENHRY, CDR2 SYGVKD, per germline.

This clone was found once. The gene calls are TRBV11-3 and TRBJ2-3; a weak D match, TRBD2 (7 bases). This CDR3 has 16 amino acids. V shed 2 bases and J shed 2 bases, with 14 bases lying between them. Germline V gene data show CDR1 as SGHNT and CDR2 as YENEEA. CDR3 amino acids: CASSLFRGGLTDTQYF. CDR3 bases: TGTGCCAGCAGCTTATTCAGGGGAGGGCTCACAGATACGCAGTATTTT.

The V call is TRBV7-9, the J call TRBJ2-1; a weak D match, TRBD2 (5 bases). The CDR3 contains 16 residues. The V gene lost 1 base and the J gene lost 8 bases, with 18 bases spanning the gap. CDR1 and CDR2 from the germline V gene are SEHNR and FQNEAQ (reference sequence). The CDR3 DNA reads as TGTGCCAGCAGCTTAGGGCGGACTGGATCGCTGGATGAGCAGTTCTTC. It codes for CASSLGRTGSLDEQFF.

The genes are TRBV5-6 and TRBJ2-1, with TRBD2 matching 7 bases. Germline loops: CDR1 SGHDT, CDR2 YYEEEE. This CDR3 contains 15 residues. The junction had 6 bases not matched to a gene; V was cut back by 1 base and J by 5 bases. The CDR3 is CASSLSGLADNEQFF. In nucleotides, the CDR3 is TGTGCCAGCAGCTTGAGTGGCCTAGCGGACAATGAGCAGTTCTTC.

Turning to this clone: The identical CDR3 is also encoded by other nucleotide sequences in the sample. The chain recombines TRBV2 with TRBJ1-4; TRBD1 agrees at 7 bases. J gave up 1 base and V 7 bases, and 18 bases lay outside the gene matches. The germline gives CDR1 SNHLY, CDR2 FYNNEI. The CDR3 extends over 19 amino acids. The chain's CDR3 is CASTLLLGQGGRTNEKLFF. The CDR3 DNA reads as TGTGCCAGCACCTTACTCCTCGGGCAGGGGGGAAGAACTAATGAAAAACTGTTTTTT.

The J gene is TRBJ2-7, the V gene TRBV28; tentative D call: TRBD2 (5 bases). The length of the CDR3 is 15 residues. Trimming removed 4 bases at V and 3 bases at J, with 16 bases between. CDR1 and CDR2 from the germline V gene are MDHEN and SYDVKM. CDR3 sequence reads: CASSSPRTEDYEQYF. The DNA for the CDR3 is TGTGCCAGCAGTTCCCCCCGGACTGAGGACTACGAGCAGTACTTC. Filled out from reference TRBV28 and TRBJ2-7, the complete variable domain reads DVKVTQSSRYLVKRTGEKVFLECVQDMDHENMFWYRQDPGLGLRLIYFSYDVKMKEKGDIPEGYSVSREKKERFSLILESASTNQTSMYLCASSSPRTEDYEQYFGPGTRLTVT.

The rearrangement uses TRBV4-1 and TRBJ1-1; D is unresolved. The CDR3 is made up of 13 amino acids. V lost 2 bases and J lost 5, with 9 bases in between. Per the germline V gene, CDR1 is MGHRA and CDR2 is YSYEKL. CDR3 region: CASSQTRGTEAFF. The CDR3 DNA is TGCGCCAGCAGCCAAACGAGAGGTACTGAAGCTTTCTTT.

The rearrangement joins TRBV5-1 to TRBJ2-7, with 10 bases lining up with TRBD2. CDR3 length: 17 amino acids. Trimming cost V 2 bases and J 0 bases; bases outside gene matches: 8. Germline loops: CDR1 SGHRS, CDR2 YFSETQ. The CDR3 DNA reads as TGCGCCAGCAGCTTAGCTCCCGGGACTAGCGCCTCCTACGAGCAGTACTTC. Encoded protein: CASSLAPGTSASYEQYF.

The chain employs TRBV5-1 and TRBJ2-7, with D possibly being TRBD2 (6 bases). This CDR3 contains 14 residues. Germline lookup yields CDR1 SGHRS and CDR2 YFSETQ. The germline V and J ends were trimmed by 0 bases and 2 bases, with 9 bases remaining between them. CDR3 amino acids: CASSLGGTAYEQYV. CDR3 bases: TGCGCCAGCAGCTTGGGGGGGACTGCCTACGAGCAGTACGTC.

V and J are TRBV28 and TRBJ1-2; a weak D match, TRBD1 (6 bases). The ends were cut back, 6 bases at V and 3 bases at J, with 11 bases in the middle. The CDR3 is 13 amino acids. Germline assignment: CDR1 MDHEN and CDR2 SYDVKM. For the CDR3, the DNA is TGTGCCAGCAGAAGAGGGGGGGACTATGGCTACACCTTC. This gives the protein CASRRGGDYGYTF.

The rearrangement joins TRBV7-2 to TRBJ2-3; D unclear. Germline values: CDR1 SGHTA, CDR2 FQGNSA. V was trimmed by 5 bases and J by 0 bases, leaving 12 bases between them. The CDR3 is made up of 15 amino acids. The CDR3 protein is CASSLPLSSTDTQYF. The DNA for the CDR3 is TGTGCCAGCAGCCTCCCCCTTTCTAGCACAGATACGCAGTATTTT.

The chain employs TRBV28 and TRBJ2-1; D perhaps matches TRBD2 (6 bases). The germline V gene has CDR1 MDHEN and CDR2 SYDVKM. The V end was cut by 5 bases, the J end by 4 bases, with 18 bases between. The CDR3 sequence is 16 residues long. CDR3 nucleotide sequence: TGTGCCAGCAGTGGATACTTGGGGAGCGGGTACAATGAGCAGTTCTTC. Its translation is CASSGYLGSGYNEQFF.

This CDR3 reads CASSERPSLTTFNEKLFF. In DNA form, the CDR3 reads TGTGCCAGCAGTGAAAGGCCTAGCTTAACTACCTTTAATGAAAAACTGTTTTTT. This chain connects TRBV6-1 to TRBJ1-4; D not resolved. V was pared by 2 bases and J by 4 bases, with 20 bases between. The CDR3 sequence is 18 residues long. Looked up from germline, CDR1 is MNHNS and CDR2 is SASEGT.

The rearrangement uses TRBV18 and TRBJ2-7; no reliable D call. Germline V gene sequence: CDR1 KGHSH, CDR2 LQKENI. The CDR3 contains 17 residues. Trimming cost V 4 bases and J 3 bases, with 22 bases left between them. In DNA, the CDR3 is TGTGCCAGCTCACTACTAACGTCGCGTGTATTCGACTACGAGCAGTACGTC. This codes for CASSLLTSRVFDYEQYV.

The rearrangement uses TRBV7-2 and TRBJ2-3; weak D call: TRBD2 (6 bases). From germline, CDR1 is SGHTA and CDR2 FQGNSA. The V and J ends lost 3 bases and 5 bases respectively, with 9 bases between them. The CDR3 covers 13 residues. Here the CDR3 reads CASSFQAGDTQYF. The CDR3 region has the DNA TGTGCCAGCAGCTTTCAAGCGGGAGATACGCAGTATTTT.

The rearrangement joins TRBV4-1 to TRBJ2-1; 9 nucleotides line up with TRBD2. The V gene end was trimmed by 3 bases and the J gene end by 4 bases; junction bases not matched to a gene: 7. This CDR3 comprises 16 residues. Germline-derived CDR1 and CDR2 are MGHRA and YSYEKL. The CDR3: CASSHLPLAGYNEQFF. The CDR3 DNA reads as TGCGCCAGCAGCCATCTTCCGCTAGCGGGATACAATGAGCAGTTCTTC.

The chain has TRBV10-2 and TRBJ1-1, with TRBD1 matching 9 bases. V shed 8 bases and J 4 bases; nucleotides not matched to a gene: 8. Looked up from germline, CDR1 is WSHSY and CDR2 is SAAADI. This CDR3 is 14 amino acids long. CDR3 in amino acids: CASHGHRGPTEAFF. In nucleotides, the CDR3 is TGCGCCAGCCACGGCCACAGGGGGCCCACTGAAGCTTTCTTT.

The V and J genes are TRBV5-1 and TRBJ2-3; 14 nucleotides align to TRBD2. With 4 bases clipped from V and 1 base from J, the junction kept 11 bases outside the gene matches. Germline assignment: CDR1 SGHRS and CDR2 YFSETQ. This CDR3 has 19 amino acids. The CDR3 sequence: CASSTSGTSGSGGTDTQYF. The CDR3, as DNA: TGCGCCAGCAGCACATCCGGGACTAGCGGGAGTGGGGGCACAGATACGCAGTATTTT. The full variable domain, its missing parts supplied by reference TRBV5-1 and TRBJ2-3, is KAGVTQTPRYLIKTRGQQVTLSCSPISGHRSVSWYQQTPGQGLQFLFEYFSETQRNKGNFPGRFSGRQFSNSRSEMNVSTLELGDSALYLCASSTSGTSGSGGTDTQYFGPGTRLTVL.

Here the CDR3 DNA reads TGCGCCAGCAGCCAAGAGAGAACGCAGTATTTT. Its translation is CASSQERTQYF. J is TRBJ2-3 and V is TRBV4-1; the D is unclear. The CDR3 spans 11 residues. Germline V gives CDR1 MGHRA, CDR2 YSYEKL. Trimming removed 0 bases at V and 9 bases at J, with 4 bases between.